This TCR beta chain derives from a study of OX40 agonist ivuxolimab in advanced cancers. Looking at the study overall: The study reported partial responses in three patients: one hepatocellular carcinoma, two cutaneous melanoma. General study points: Clonal expansion from baseline to week 6 occurred in both CD4+ and CD8+ T cells. Certain nonresponders likewise exhibited a low normalized T-cell clonal expansion.

The germline CDR1 and CDR2 sequences are MDHEN and SYDVKM. The CDR3 loop spans 14 amino acids. Trimming removed 6 bases from V and 4 bases from J; junction bases left unmatched: 7. With regard to this clone: Antigen: not known.

The table came from immunoSEQ multiplex PCR; TCRdb's copy has only in-frame clones and leaves some out. This sample yields 94,000 or so clones, of which 80% to 90% are seen a single time; 0.9% to 1.2% belongs to the top ten. The sequence was obtained from an adult with an advanced solid tumor such as melanoma, head and neck, liver or kidney cancer. This material consisted of CD4+ or CD8+ T cells sorted from blood, taken in a trial of the OX40 agonist ivuxolimab. The rearrangement links TRBV28 to TRBJ1-2, with 8 positions matching TRBD1. The CDR3: CASSSGQATYGYTF. CDR3 nucleotides: TGTGCCAGCAGCTCGGGACAGGCCACCTATGGCTACACCTTC.